This is a list of T cell receptor beta chains from one sample in a study of blood T cell repertoires in COVID-19. Using immunoSEQ multiplex PCR, the repertoire was profiled, and TCRdb retains in-frame clones only, with some absent. The sample consists of just over 650,000 clones, approximately 90% of them appearing once. Sequenced material: peripheral blood. These receptors were taken from a woman aged 18-29 years with acute or convalescent COVID-19. CDR3s include the opening cysteine and the closing phenylalanine or tryptophan.

TRBJ2-7 | TRBV27 | CASSSGQGNEQYF
TRBJ1-5 | TRBV2 | CASRATGEGNQPQHF
TRBJ2-7 | TRBV5-6 | CASSPDRVSYEQYF
TRBJ2-1 | TRBV7-2 | CASRRGSSYNEQFF
TRBJ2-2 | TRBV9 | CASSVDLGSTGELFF
TRBJ2-7 | TRBV13 | CASSPEGTSNSYEQYF
TRBJ2-2 | TRBV5-1 | CASSSERGQFNPGELFF
TRBJ1-2 | TRBV6-6 | CASSPYSGGGGYTF
TRBJ2-2 | TRBV2 | CASTSRDTGELFF
TRBJ2-6 | TRBV2 | CASSGGSRTGANVLTF
TRBJ2-7 | TRBV7-9 | CASSSVKYYEQYF
TRBJ1-3 | TRBV9 | CASSPPNWRNTIYF
TRBJ2-7 | TRBV24-1 | CATSDAGTGQGEQYF
TRBJ2-3 | TRBV5-5 | CASSLAPGISTDTQYF
TRBJ1-1 | TRBV9 | CASSAGGNTEAFF
TRBJ1-2 | TRBV20-1 | CRAGGETYTF
TRBJ2-1 | TRBV9 | CASSVGGVNNEQFF
TRBJ1-2 | TRBV12-3/TRBV12-4 | CASSSGSDYTF
TRBJ2-3 | TRBV6-5 | CASRDLAGDDTQYF
TRBJ1-2 | TRBV19 | CASMTGTYGYTF
TRBJ1-1 | TRBV24-1 | CATSDPTGEDTEAFF
TRBJ1-5 | TRBV6-2/TRBV6-3 | CASSVSVSNQPQHF
TRBJ1-1 | TRBV10-2 | CASKNMNTEAFF
TRBJ1-2 | TRBV11-2 | CASSKGGALYGYTF
TRBJ1-6 | TRBV20-1 | CSASGASSYNSPLHF
TRBJ2-1 | TRBV6-4 | CASSDTGTSDEQFF
TRBJ2-7 | TRBV13 | CASSFEANYEQYF
TRBJ1-1 | TRBV7-9 | CASSLDSGDGWTEAFF
TRBJ1-1 | TRBV12-5 | CASGTGVPNTEAFF
TRBJ2-7 | TRBV19 | CASRKTGGLTHEQYF
TRBJ2-2 | TRBV27 | CASSFSGNTGELFF
TRBJ1-1 | TRBV27 | CASSLRAGRGQHTEAFF
TRBJ2-1 | TRBV30 | CAWSPRTSGLRNEQFF
TRBJ1-1 | TRBV12-3/TRBV12-4 | CASSKQDLTEAFF